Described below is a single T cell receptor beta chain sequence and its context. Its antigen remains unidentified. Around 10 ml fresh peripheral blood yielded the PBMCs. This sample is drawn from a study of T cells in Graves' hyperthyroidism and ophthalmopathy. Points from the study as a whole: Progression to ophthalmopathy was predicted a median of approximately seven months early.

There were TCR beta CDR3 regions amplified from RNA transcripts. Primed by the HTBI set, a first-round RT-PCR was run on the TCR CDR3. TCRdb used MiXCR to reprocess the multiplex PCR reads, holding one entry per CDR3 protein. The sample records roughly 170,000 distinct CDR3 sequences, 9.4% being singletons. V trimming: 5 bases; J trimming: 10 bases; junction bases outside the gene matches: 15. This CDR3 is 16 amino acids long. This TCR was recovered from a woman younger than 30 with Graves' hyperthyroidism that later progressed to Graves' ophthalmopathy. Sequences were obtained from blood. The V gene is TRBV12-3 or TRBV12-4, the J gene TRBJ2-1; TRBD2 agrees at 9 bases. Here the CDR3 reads CASSPYGRGGLGEQFF. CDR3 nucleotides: TGTGCCAGCAGTCCCTATGGGCGGGGGGGCTTAGGGGAGCAGTTCTTC.